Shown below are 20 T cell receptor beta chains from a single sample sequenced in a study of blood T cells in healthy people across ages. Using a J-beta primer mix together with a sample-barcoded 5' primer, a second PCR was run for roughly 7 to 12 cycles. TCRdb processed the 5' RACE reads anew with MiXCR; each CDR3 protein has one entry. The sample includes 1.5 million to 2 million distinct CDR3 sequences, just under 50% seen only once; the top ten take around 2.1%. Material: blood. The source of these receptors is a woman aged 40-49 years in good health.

In DNA form, the CDR3 reads TGCAGTGCTAGAGATCCCCCAGGGCCGAGCTCCTATAATTCACCCCTCCACTTT. Translated: CSARDPPGPSSYNSPLHF. V is TRBV20-1 and J is TRBJ1-6; D may be TRBD1 (5 bases). The germline gives CDR1 DFQATT, CDR2 SNEGSKA (reference sequence). The CDR3 sequence is 18 residues long. The V end was cut by 0 bases, the J end by 0 bases, with 15 bases between.

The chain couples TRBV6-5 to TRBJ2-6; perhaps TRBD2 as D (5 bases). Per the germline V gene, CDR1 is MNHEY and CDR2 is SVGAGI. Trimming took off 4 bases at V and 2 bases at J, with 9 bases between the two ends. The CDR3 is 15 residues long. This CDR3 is CASSSRAPGANVLTF. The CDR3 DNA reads TGTGCCAGCAGTTCGCGGGCCCCTGGGGCCAACGTCCTGACTTTC.

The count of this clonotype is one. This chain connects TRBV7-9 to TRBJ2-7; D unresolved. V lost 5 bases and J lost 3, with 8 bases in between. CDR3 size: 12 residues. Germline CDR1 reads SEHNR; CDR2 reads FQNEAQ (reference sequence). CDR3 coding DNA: TGTGCCAGCAGCCTTCCGGTCTACGAGCAGTACTTC. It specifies CASSLPVYEQYF.

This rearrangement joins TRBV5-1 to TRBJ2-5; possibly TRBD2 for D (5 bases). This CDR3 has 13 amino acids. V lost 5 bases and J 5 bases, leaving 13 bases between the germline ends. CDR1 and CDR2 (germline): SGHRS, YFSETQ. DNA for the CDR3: TGCGCCAGCAGAAATCTACGAGGGGAGACCCAGTACTTC. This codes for CASRNLRGETQYF.

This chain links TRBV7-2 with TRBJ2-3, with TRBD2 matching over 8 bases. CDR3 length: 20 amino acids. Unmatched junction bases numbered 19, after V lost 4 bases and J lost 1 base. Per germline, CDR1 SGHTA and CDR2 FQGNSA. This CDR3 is CASSWVVMTGGLGGTDTQYF. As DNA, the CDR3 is TGTGCCAGCAGCTGGGTGGTCATGACGGGGGGGCTGGGTGGCACAGATACGCAGTATTTT.

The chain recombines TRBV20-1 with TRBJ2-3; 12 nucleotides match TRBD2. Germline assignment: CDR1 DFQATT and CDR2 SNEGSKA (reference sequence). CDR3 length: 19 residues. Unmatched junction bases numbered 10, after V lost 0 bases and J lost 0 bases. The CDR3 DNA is TGCAGTGCTAGAGATACTAGCGGGGGGTCCGCAAGGAGCACAGATACGCAGTATTTT. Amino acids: CSARDTSGGSARSTDTQYF.

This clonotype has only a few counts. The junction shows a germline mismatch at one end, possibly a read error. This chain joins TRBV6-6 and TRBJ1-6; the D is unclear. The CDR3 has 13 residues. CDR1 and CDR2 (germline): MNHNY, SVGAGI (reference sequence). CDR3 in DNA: TGTGCGAGCAGCCCCAACGGCGATTCACCCCTCCACTTT. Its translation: CASSPNGDSPLHF.

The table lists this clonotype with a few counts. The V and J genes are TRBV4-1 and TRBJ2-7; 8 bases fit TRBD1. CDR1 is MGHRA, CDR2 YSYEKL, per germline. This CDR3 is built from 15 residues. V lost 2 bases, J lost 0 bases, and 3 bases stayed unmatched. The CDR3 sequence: CASSQTGGGSYEQYF. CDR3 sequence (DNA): TGCGCCAGCAGCCAAACAGGGGGAGGCTCCTACGAGCAGTACTTC.

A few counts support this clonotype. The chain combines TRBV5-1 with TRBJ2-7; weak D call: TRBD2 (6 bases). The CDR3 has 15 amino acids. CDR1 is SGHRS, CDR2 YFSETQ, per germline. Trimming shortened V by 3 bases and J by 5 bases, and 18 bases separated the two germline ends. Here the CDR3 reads CASSWGTSAGDEQYF. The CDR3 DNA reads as TGCGCCAGCAGCTGGGGGACTTCCGCGGGCGACGAGCAGTACTTC.

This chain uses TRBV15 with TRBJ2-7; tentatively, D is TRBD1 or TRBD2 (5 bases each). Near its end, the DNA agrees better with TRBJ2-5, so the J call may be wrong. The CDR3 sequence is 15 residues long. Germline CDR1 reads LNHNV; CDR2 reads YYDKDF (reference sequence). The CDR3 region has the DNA TGTGCCGCTAGCAAGGGGAACGGTATAGGGGAGACCCAGTACTTC. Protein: CAASKGNGIGETQYF.

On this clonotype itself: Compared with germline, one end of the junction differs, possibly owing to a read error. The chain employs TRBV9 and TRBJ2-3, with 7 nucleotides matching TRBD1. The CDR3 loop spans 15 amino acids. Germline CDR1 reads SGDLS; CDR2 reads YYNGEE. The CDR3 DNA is TGTGCCAGCAGCGTAGAGGGGGCAAGCATAGATACGCAGTATTTT. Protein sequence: CASSVEGASIDTQYF.

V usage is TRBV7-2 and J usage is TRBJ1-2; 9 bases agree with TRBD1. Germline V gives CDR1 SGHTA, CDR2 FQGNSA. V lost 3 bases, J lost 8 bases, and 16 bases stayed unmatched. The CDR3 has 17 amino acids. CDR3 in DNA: TGTGCCAGCAGCTTGCGGGACAGGGCCACCGACCCGCCCGGCTACACCTTC. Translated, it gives CASSLRDRATDPPGYTF. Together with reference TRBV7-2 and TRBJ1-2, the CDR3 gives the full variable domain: GAGVSQSPSNKVTEKGKDVELRCDPISGHTALYWYRQSLGQGLEFLIYFQGNSAPDKSGLPSDRFSAERTGGSVSTLTIQRTQQEDSAVYLCASSLRDRATDPPGYTFGSGTRLTVV.

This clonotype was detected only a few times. For the CDR3, the DNA is TGTGCCAGCAGTAGACAGGCTGCCTATGGCTACACCTTC. It codes for CASSRQAAYGYTF. This chain uses TRBV28 with TRBJ1-2, with TRBD1 as a possible D gene (6 bases). The length of the CDR3 is 13 residues. The germline V and J ends were trimmed by 5 bases and 4 bases, with 11 bases remaining between them. Germline values: CDR1 MDHEN, CDR2 SYDVKM.

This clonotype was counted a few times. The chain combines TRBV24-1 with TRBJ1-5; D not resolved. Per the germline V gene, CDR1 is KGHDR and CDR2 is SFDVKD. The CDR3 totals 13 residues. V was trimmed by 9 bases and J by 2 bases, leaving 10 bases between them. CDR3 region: CATADGGNQPQHF. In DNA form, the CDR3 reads TGTGCCACCGCAGACGGCGGCAATCAGCCCCAGCATTTT.

The CDR3: CASSGVLAGNEQFF. The CDR3 DNA follows: TGTGCCAGCAGTGGGGTACTAGCGGGTAATGAGCAGTTCTTC. The chain links TRBV2 to TRBJ2-1; the match to TRBD2 covers 9 bases. V gave up 4 bases and J gave up 7 bases; unmatched junction bases: 5. The CDR3 has 14 residues. The germline gives CDR1 SNHLY, CDR2 FYNNEI.

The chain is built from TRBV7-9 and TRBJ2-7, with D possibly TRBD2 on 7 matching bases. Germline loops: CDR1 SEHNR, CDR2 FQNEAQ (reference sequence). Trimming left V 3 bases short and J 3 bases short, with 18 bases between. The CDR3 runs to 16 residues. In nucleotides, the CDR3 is TGTGCCAGCAGCTTCACGTGGGGGAGGGGGAGCTACGAGCAGTACTTC. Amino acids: CASSFTWGRGSYEQYF.

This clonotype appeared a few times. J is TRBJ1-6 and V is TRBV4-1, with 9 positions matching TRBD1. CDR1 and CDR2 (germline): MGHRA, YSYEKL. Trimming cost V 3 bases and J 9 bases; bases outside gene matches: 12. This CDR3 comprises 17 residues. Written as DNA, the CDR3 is TGCGCCAGCAGCCAGGCGGCCGGGACAGGGACAGTTTCACCCCTCCACTTT. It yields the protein CASSQAAGTGTVSPLHF.

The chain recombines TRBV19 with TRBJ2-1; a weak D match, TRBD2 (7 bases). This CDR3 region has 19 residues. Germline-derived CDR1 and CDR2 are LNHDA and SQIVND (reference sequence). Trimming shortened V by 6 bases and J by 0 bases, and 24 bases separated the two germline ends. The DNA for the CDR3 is TGTGCCAGTAGCAAGAGGGGGGGCCTAGGGCTGAGCTCCTACAATGAGCAGTTCTTC. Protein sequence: CASSKRGGLGLSSYNEQFF.

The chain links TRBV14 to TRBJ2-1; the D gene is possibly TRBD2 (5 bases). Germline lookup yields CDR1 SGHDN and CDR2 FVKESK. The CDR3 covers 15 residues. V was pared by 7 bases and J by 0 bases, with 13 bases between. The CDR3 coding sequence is TGTGCCAGCAACCCAACCGGGGTCTCCTACAATGAGCAGTTCTTC. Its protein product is CASNPTGVSYNEQFF.

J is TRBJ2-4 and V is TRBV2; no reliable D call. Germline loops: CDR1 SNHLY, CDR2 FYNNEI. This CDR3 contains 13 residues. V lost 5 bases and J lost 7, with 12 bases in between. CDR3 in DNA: TGTGCCAGCAGTCTCGGCGGCTTTAACATTCAGTACTTC. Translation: CASSLGGFNIQYF.